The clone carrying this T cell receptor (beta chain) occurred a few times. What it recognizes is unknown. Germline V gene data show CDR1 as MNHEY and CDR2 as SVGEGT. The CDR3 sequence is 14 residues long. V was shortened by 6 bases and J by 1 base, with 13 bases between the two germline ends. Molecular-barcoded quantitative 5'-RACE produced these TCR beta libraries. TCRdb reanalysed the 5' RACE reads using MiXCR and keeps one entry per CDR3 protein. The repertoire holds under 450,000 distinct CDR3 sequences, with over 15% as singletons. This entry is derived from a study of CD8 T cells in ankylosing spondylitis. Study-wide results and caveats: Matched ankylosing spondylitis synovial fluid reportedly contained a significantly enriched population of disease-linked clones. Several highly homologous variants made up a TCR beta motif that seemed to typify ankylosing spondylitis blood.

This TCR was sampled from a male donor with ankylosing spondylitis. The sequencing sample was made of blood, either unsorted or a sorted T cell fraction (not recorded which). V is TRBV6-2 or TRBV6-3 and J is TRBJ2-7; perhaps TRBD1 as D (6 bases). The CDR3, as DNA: TGTGCCAGCAGGGAACAGGGTAAATCCTACGAGCAGTACTTC. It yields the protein CASREQGKSYEQYF.